This T cell receptor (beta chain) came from a study of CD8 T cells in ankylosing spondylitis. The ends were cut back, 2 bases at V and 4 bases at J, with 8 bases in the middle. Per germline, CDR1 SEHNR and CDR2 FQNEAQ (reference sequence). CDR3 size: 13 residues. A quantitative 5'-RACE method, one with molecular barcodes, was used to make TCR beta libraries. TCRdb itself ran the 5' RACE reads through MiXCR, one entry per CDR3 protein. The repertoire holds approximately 60,000 distinct CDR3 sequences, with roughly 6.2% as singletons. This clonotype was detected a few times. Its antigen is still unknown. Findings and limits, study-wide: Significantly higher representation of disease-linked clones was reported for matched ankylosing spondylitis synovial fluid. Some motif variants had been reported before (in reactive arthritis synovial fluid and blood). In peripheral blood, disease-linked CD8+ clones occurred at relatively low frequencies.

Sequences were obtained from synovial fluid, either unsorted or a sorted T cell fraction (not recorded which). V and J are TRBV7-9 and TRBJ1-2; no reliable D call. The TCR was taken from a male donor with ankylosing spondylitis. The CDR3 is CASSLLSVYGYTF. The DNA of the CDR3 is TGTGCCAGCAGCTTATTGTCCGTCTATGGCTACACCTTC.